This T cell receptor beta chain was recorded in a study of T cells of healthy individuals. Using its own MiXCR run on the 5' RACE reads, TCRdb lists one record per CDR3 protein. The table has about 96,000 distinct CDR3 sequences, around 17% seen once. Trimming pared 8 bases from V and 3 bases from J, leaving 16 bases between. The germline V gene encodes CDR1 MDHEN and CDR2 SYDVKM. The CDR3 has 14 residues. This TCR was sampled from a human donor in good health. V usage is TRBV28 and J usage is TRBJ1-2; D may be TRBD1 (6 bases). Written as DNA, the CDR3 is TGTGCCAGCGCCGTTACCGGGACACACTATGGCTACACCTTC. It yields the protein CASAVTGTHYGYTF.